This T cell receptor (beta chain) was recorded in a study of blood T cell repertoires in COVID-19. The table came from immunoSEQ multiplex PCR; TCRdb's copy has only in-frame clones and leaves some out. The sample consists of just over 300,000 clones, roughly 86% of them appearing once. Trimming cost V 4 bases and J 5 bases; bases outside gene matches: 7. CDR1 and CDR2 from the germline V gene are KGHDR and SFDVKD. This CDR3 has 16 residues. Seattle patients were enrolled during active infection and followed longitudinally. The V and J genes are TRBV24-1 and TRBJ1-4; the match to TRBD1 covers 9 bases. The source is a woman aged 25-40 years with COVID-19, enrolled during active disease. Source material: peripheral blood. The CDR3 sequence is CATSDPGQGSNEKLFF. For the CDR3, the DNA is TGTGCCACCAGTGACCCGGGACAGGGATCGAATGAAAAACTGTTTTTT.